A selection of T cell receptor beta chains follows, all from one sample in a study of beta chain features in type 1 diabetes. Only in-frame clones appear in the TCRdb table, and some are missing; sequencing was by immunoSEQ multiplex PCR. The data show under 350,000 clones, with over 11% seen just once and 0.015% to 0.02% held by the top ten. The sequenced material came from naive CD4+ T cells from blood. The receptors come from a man aged 25 to 40 with type 1 diabetes. CDR3s include the opening cysteine and the closing phenylalanine or tryptophan. A D gene is named only where the DNA matches it firmly. Only part of the rows carry a size: once, few, many, or a class if the clone is expanded.

j_call: TRBJ2-1
v_call: TRBV5-1
d_call: TRBD2
clone_size: -
cdr3_aa: CASSFSGTKGEQFF
cdr3_nt: TGCGCCAGCAGCTTTAGCGGGACTAAGGGGGAGCAGTTCTTC

j_call: TRBJ2-3
v_call: TRBV18
d_call: -
clone_size: -
cdr3_aa: CASSPPSSTDTQYF
cdr3_nt: TGTGCCAGCTCACCACCGAGCAGCACAGATACGCAGTATTTT

j_call: TRBJ1-4
v_call: TRBV30
d_call: -
clone_size: -
cdr3_aa: CAWSVIRGSEKLFF
cdr3_nt: TGTGCCTGGAGTGTAATAAGGGGAAGTGAAAAACTGTTTTTT

j_call: TRBJ2-3
v_call: TRBV19
d_call: -
clone_size: few
cdr3_aa: CAGATGLTDTQYF
cdr3_nt: TGTGCCGGCGCGACAGGTTTGACAGATACGCAGTATTTT

j_call: TRBJ1-2
v_call: TRBV20-1
d_call: -
clone_size: -
cdr3_aa: CSGGTWSYTF
cdr3_nt: TGCAGCGGCGGAACATGGAGTTACACCTTC

j_call: TRBJ1-2
v_call: TRBV10-3
d_call: TRBD1
clone_size: few
cdr3_aa: CAIRGTAYGYTF
cdr3_nt: TGTGCCATCAGAGGGACAGCCTATGGCTACACCTTC

j_call: TRBJ2-2
v_call: TRBV5-1
d_call: TRBD1
clone_size: few
cdr3_aa: CASSWSGTGETGELFF
cdr3_nt: TGCGCCAGCAGCTGGTCCGGGACAGGGGAGACCGGGGAGCTGTTTTTT

j_call: TRBJ2-1
v_call: TRBV7-2
d_call: TRBD2
clone_size: -
cdr3_aa: CASSSNGPTGGRYNEQFF
cdr3_nt: TGTGCCAGCAGCTCCAATGGACCTACGGGAGGCAGATACAATGAGCAGTTCTTC

j_call: TRBJ2-1
v_call: TRBV9
d_call: -
clone_size: -
cdr3_aa: CASSVGTYGEQFF
cdr3_nt: TGTGCCAGCAGCGTGGGGACTTATGGTGAGCAGTTCTTC

j_call: TRBJ1-5
v_call: TRBV19
d_call: -
clone_size: -
cdr3_aa: CASTYAAQGNQPQHF
cdr3_nt: TGTGCCAGTACTTATGCGGCTCAGGGAAATCAGCCCCAGCATTTT

j_call: TRBJ1-5
v_call: TRBV7-8
d_call: -
clone_size: few
cdr3_aa: CASSLDPTVPQHF
cdr3_nt: TGTGCCAGCAGCTTAGATCCCACTGTGCCCCAGCATTTT

j_call: TRBJ2-1
v_call: TRBV5-8
d_call: -
clone_size: few
cdr3_aa: CGTSGVSDSLASKQFF
cdr3_nt: TGTGGGACCTCAGGGGTGTCGGATAGTTTAGCCTCAAAGCAGTTCTTC

j_call: TRBJ2-1
v_call: TRBV6-5
d_call: TRBD1
clone_size: -
cdr3_aa: CASSYQDRPSYNEQFF
cdr3_nt: TGTGCCAGCAGTTACCAGGACAGGCCATCCTACAATGAGCAGTTCTTC

j_call: TRBJ2-7
v_call: TRBV6-1
d_call: -
clone_size: -
cdr3_aa: CASSEGRGGTFYEQYF
cdr3_nt: TGTGCCAGCAGTGAAGGGAGAGGTGGGACATTTTACGAGCAGTACTTC

j_call: TRBJ2-7
v_call: TRBV7-2
d_call: -
clone_size: few
cdr3_aa: CASSSEGRGVYEQYF
cdr3_nt: TGTGCCAGCAGCTCCGAGGGGAGGGGGGTGTACGAGCAGTACTTC

j_call: TRBJ2-2
v_call: TRBV5-5
d_call: -
clone_size: -
cdr3_aa: CASVREPNTGELFF
cdr3_nt: TGTGCCTCCGTACGGGAGCCTAACACCGGGGAGCTGTTTTTT

j_call: TRBJ1-1
v_call: TRBV7-9
d_call: TRBD1
clone_size: -
cdr3_aa: CASSRQGMNTEAFF
cdr3_nt: TGTGCCAGCAGCCGACAGGGGATGAACACTGAAGCTTTCTTT

j_call: TRBJ1-3
v_call: TRBV28
d_call: -
clone_size: few
cdr3_aa: CASSLTGNTIYF
cdr3_nt: TGTGCCAGCAGTTTGACAGGAAACACCATATATTTT